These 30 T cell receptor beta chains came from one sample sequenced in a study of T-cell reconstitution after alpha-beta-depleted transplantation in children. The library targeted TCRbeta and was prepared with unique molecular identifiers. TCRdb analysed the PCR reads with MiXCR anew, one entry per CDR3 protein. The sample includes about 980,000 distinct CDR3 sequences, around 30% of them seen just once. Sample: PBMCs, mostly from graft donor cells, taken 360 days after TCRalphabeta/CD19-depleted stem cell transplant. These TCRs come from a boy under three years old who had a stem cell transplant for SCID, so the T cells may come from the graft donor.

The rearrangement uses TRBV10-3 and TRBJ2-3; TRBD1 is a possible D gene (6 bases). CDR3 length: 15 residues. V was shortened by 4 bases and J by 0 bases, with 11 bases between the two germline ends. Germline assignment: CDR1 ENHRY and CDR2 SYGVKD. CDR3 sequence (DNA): TGTGCCATCAGTGCTGCTGGACAGAGCACAGATACGCAGTATTTT. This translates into CAISAAGQSTDTQYF.

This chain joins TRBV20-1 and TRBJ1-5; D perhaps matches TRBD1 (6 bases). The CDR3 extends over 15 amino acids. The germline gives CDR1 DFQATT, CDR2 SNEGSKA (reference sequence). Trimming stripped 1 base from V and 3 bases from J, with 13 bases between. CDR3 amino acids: CSARAGGGTNQPQHF. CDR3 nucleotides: TGCAGTGCTAGAGCGGGAGGGGGTACCAATCAGCCCCAGCATTTT.

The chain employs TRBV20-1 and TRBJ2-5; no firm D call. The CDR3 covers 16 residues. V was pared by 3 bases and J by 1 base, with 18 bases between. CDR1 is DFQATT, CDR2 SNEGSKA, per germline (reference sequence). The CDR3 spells CSASPAPAVLQETQYF. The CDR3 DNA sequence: TGCAGTGCTAGCCCCGCCCCGGCAGTCCTCCAAGAGACCCAGTACTTC.

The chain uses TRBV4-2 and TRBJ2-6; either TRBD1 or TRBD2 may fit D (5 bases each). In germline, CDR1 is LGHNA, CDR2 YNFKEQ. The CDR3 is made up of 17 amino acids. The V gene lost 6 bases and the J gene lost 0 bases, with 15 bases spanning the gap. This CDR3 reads CASSSGRSLSGANVLTF. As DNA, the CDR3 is TGTGCCAGCAGTTCGGGACGGTCCCTCTCTGGGGCCAACGTCCTGACTTTC.

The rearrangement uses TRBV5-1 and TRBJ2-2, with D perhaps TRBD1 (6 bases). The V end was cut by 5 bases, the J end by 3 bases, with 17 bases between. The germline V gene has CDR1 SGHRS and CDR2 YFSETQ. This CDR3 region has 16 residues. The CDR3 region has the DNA TGCGCCAGCAGTCCGGTTCCAGGGGTGGACACCGGGGAGCTGTTTTTT. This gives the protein CASSPVPGVDTGELFF.

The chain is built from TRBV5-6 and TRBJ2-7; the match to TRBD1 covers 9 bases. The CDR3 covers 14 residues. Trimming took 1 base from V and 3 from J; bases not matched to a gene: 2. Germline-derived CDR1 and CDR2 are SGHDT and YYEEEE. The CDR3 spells CASSLMTGGYEQYF. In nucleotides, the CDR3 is TGTGCCAGCAGCTTGATGACAGGGGGCTACGAGCAGTACTTC.

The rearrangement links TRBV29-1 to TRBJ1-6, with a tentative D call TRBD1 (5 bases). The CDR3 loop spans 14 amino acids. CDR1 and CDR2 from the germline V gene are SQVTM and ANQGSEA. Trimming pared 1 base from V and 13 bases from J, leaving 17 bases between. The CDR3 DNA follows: TGCAGCGTTGAAGTTCGAGACAGAATTCAGCCCCTCCACTTT. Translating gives CSVEVRDRIQPLHF.

The CDR3: CSASIPRQGGKNEQFF. The CDR3 nucleotides are TGCAGTGCCTCAATACCTCGACAGGGGGGAAAAAATGAGCAGTTCTTC. The chain uses TRBV20-1 and TRBJ2-1; 9 positions agree with TRBD1. The CDR3 runs 16 residues. Germline CDR1 reads DFQATT; CDR2 reads SNEGSKA (reference sequence). The junction had 16 bases not matched to a gene; V was cut back by 6 bases and J by 7 bases.

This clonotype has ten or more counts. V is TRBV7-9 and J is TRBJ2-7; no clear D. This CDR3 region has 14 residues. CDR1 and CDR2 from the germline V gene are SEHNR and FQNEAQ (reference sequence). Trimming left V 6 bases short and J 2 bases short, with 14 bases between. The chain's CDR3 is CASSSMGVTYEQYF. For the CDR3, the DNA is TGTGCCAGCAGTTCCATGGGCGTGACCTACGAGCAGTACTTC.

The CDR3 nucleotides are TGTGCCAGCAACCTAGCGGGACAGGGAATCTACGAGCAGTACTTC. This encodes CASNLAGQGIYEQYF. This chain connects TRBV14 to TRBJ2-7, with D perhaps matching TRBD1 or TRBD2 (9 bases each). The germline gives CDR1 SGHDN, CDR2 FVKESK. This CDR3 is built from 15 residues. V lost 7 bases and J 3 bases, leaving 19 bases between the germline ends.

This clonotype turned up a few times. The DNA for the CDR3 is TGTGCCAGCAGTTTCATGGGGGTCAGGGCCCCCTACGAGCAGTACTTC. This codes for CASSFMGVRAPYEQYF. The chain joins TRBV12-3 or TRBV12-4 to TRBJ2-7, with D tentatively TRBD1 or TRBD2 (5 bases each). Trimming removed 3 bases from V and 2 bases from J, with 17 bases in between. The CDR3 totals 16 residues.

The chain's CDR3 is CASSPSRDSIKGGYTF. CDR3 sequence (DNA): TGCGCCAGCAGCCCGTCCCGGGACTCAATTAAAGGCGGCTACACCTTC. V usage is TRBV5-1 and J usage is TRBJ1-2, with D possibly matching TRBD1 (5 bases). V was trimmed by 4 bases and J by 8 bases, leaving 24 bases between them. CDR1 is SGHRS, CDR2 YFSETQ, per germline. This CDR3 spans 16 amino acids. Full variable domain (rest looked up from reference TRBV5-1 and TRBJ1-2): KAGVTQTPRYLIKTRGQQVTLSCSPISGHRSVSWYQQTPGQGLQFLFEYFSETQRNKGNFPGRFSGRQFSNSRSEMNVSTLELGDSALYLCASSPSRDSIKGGYTFGSGTRLTVV.

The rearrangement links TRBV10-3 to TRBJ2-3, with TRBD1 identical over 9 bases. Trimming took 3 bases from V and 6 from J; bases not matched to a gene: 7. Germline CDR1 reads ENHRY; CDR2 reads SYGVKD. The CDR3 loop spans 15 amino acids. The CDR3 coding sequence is TGTGCCATCAGTGACCGGGACAGGGCCTCCGATACGCAGTATTTT. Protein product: CAISDRDRASDTQYF.

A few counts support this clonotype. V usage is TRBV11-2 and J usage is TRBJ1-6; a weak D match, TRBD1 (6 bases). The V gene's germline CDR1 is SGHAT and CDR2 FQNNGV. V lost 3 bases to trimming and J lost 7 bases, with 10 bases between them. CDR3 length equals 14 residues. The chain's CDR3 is CASSFSGENSPLHF. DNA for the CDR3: TGTGCCAGCAGCTTCTCAGGGGAAAATTCACCCCTCCACTTT.

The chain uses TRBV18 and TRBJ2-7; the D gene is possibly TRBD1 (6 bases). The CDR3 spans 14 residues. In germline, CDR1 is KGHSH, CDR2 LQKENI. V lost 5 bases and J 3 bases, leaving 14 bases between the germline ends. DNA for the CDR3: TGTGCCAGCTCAAGCGACAGGTATTACTACGAGCAGTACTTC. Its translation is CASSSDRYYYEQYF. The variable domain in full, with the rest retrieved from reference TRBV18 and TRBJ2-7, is NAGVMQNPRHLVRRRGQEARLRCSPMKGHSHVYWYRQLPEEGLKFMVYLQKENIIDESGMPKERFSAEFPKEGPSILRIQQVVRGDSAAYFCASSSDRYYYEQYFGPGTRLTVT.

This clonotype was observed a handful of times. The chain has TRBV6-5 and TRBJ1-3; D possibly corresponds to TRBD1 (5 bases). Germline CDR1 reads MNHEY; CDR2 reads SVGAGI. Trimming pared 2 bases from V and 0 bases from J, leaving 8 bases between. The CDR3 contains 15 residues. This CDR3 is CASSYRDFSGNTIYF. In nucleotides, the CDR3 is TGTGCCAGCAGTTACCGGGACTTCTCTGGAAACACCATATATTTT.

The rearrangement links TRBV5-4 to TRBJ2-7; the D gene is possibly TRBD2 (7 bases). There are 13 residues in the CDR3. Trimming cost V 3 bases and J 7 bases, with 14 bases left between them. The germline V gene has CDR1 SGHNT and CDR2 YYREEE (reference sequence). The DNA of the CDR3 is TGTGCCAGCAGCTCCAGGGGAGGGAGTGAGCAGTACTTC. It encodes CASSSRGGSEQYF.

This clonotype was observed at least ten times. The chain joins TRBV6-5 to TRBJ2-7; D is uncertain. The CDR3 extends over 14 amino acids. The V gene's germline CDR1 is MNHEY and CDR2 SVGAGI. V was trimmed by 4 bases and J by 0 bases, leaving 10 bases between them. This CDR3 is CASSLALNSYEQYF. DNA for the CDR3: TGTGCCAGCAGTTTGGCGCTCAACTCCTACGAGCAGTACTTC.

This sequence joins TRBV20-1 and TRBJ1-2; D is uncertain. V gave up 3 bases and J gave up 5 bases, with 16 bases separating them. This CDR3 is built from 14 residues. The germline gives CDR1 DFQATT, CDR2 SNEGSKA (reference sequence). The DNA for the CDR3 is TGCAGTGCTAGTCCCCTCCTCAAGGGATATGGCTACACCTTC. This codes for CSASPLLKGYGYTF.

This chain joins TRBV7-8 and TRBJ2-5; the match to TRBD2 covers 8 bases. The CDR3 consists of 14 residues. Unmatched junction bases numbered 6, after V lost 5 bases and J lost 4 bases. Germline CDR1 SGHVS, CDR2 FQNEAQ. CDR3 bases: TGTGCCAGCAGCGTGCGGGGGGCAGGAGAGACCCAGTACTTC. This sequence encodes CASSVRGAGETQYF.

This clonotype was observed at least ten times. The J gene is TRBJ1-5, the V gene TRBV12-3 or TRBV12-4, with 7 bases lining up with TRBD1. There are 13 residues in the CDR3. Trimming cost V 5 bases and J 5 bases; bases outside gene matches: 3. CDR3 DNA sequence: TGTGCCAGCAGTCTCAGGGGGGATCAGCCCCAGCATTTT. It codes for CASSLRGDQPQHF.

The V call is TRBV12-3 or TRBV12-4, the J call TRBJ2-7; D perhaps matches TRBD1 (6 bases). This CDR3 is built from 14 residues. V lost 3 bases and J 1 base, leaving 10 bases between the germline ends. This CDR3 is CASSFPGASYEQYF. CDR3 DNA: TGTGCCAGCAGTTTCCCAGGGGCTTCCTACGAGCAGTACTTC.

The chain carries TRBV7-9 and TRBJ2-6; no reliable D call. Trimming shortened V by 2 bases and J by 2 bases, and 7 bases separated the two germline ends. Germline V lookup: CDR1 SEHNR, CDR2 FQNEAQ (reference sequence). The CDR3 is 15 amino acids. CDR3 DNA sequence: TGTGCCAGCAGCTTAATTCGGCCTGGGGCCAACGTCCTGACTTTC. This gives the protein CASSLIRPGANVLTF.

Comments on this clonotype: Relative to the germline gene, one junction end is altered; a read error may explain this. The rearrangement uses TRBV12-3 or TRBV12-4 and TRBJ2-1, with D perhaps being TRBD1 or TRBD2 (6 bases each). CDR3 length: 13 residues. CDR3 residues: CASSFRRDNEHFF. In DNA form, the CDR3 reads TGTGCCAGCAGTTTTAGGAGGGACAATGAGCATTTCTTC.

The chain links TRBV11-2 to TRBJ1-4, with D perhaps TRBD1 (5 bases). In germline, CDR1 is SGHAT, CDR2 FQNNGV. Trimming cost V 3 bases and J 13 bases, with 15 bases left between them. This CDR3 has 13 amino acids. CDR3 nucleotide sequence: TGTGCCAGCAGCTTTGGGGGTGCTGGGGGACTGTTTTTT. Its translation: CASSFGGAGGLFF.

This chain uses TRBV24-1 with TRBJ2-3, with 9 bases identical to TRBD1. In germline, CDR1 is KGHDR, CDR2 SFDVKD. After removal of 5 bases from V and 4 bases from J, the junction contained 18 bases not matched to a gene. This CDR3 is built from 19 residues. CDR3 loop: CATSVRGQGRGRTADTQYF. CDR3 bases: TGTGCCACCAGTGTCAGAGGACAGGGGCGGGGTCGCACGGCAGATACGCAGTATTTT.

DNA of the CDR3: TGTGCCACCAGTCTCACGCCCACAGATACGCAGTATTTT. Protein product: CATSLTPTDTQYF. The chain couples TRBV24-1 to TRBJ2-3; the D is unclear. Looked up from germline, CDR1 is KGHDR and CDR2 is SFDVKD. CDR3 length equals 13 residues. V was shortened by 6 bases and J by 2 bases, with 8 bases between the two germline ends.

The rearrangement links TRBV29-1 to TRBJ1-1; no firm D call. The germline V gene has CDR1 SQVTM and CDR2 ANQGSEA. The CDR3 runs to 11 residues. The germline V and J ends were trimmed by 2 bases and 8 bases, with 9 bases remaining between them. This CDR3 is CSVEIGREAFF. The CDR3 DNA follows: TGCAGCGTTGAAATCGGGAGAGAAGCTTTCTTT.

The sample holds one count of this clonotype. CDR3 nucleotides: TGCAGCGTTGAAATTTCGGGAGCGACAGATACGCAGTATTTT. The encoded protein is CSVEISGATDTQYF. The chain has TRBV29-1 and TRBJ2-3, with D perhaps TRBD2 (6 bases). The CDR3 covers 14 residues. Germline CDR1 and CDR2: SQVTM and ANQGSEA. V shed 2 bases and J shed 3 bases, with 12 bases lying between them.

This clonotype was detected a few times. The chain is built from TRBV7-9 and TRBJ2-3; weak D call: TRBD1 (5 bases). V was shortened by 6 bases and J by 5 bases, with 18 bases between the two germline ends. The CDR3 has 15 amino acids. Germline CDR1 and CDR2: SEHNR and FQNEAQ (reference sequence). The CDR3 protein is CASSSIGQVGDTQYF. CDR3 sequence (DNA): TGTGCCAGCAGTTCTATTGGACAAGTAGGAGATACGCAGTATTTT.